This T cell receptor beta chain came from a study of CD8 T cells in ankylosing spondylitis. Study observations and caveats: What appeared characteristic of ankylosing spondylitis blood was a TCR beta motif of eight highly homologous variants. Disease-linked clones reportedly showed significant enrichment in matched ankylosing spondylitis synovial fluid.

Quantitative 5'-RACE with molecular barcodes generated TCR beta libraries. TCRdb re-derived calls from the 5' RACE reads in MiXCR, one entry per CDR3 protein. The sample contains fewer than 650,000 distinct CDR3 sequences, about 12% of which appear only once. The CDR3 has 16 amino acids. Trimming took 7 bases from V and 0 from J; bases not matched to a gene: 11. Of note for this clonotype: Its antigen is currently unknown.

This clonotype was obtained from a male donor with ankylosing spondylitis. The chain carries TRBV12-3 or TRBV12-4 and TRBJ1-1; 7 bases line up with TRBD1. The sample taken for sequencing was blood, either unsorted or a sorted T cell fraction (not recorded which). CDR3 DNA: TGTGCCAGCAACCGACAGGGCCAGGTCATGAACACTGAAGCTTTCTTT. Its protein is CASNRQGQVMNTEAFF.